This TCR beta chain was documented in a study of T cells in Graves' hyperthyroidism and ophthalmopathy. RNA transcripts gave rise to amplified TCR beta CDR3 regions. With the HTBI primer set, the TCR CDR3 went through a first round of RT-PCR. TCRdb reprocessed the multiplex PCR reads via MiXCR and lists one record per CDR3 protein. The sample includes 500,000 to 650,000 distinct CDR3 sequences, around 15% of them seen just once. This clonotype was seen repeatedly, ten times or more. Input material: blood. The sequence was collected from a woman between 40 and 55 years old with Graves' hyperthyroidism.

CDR3 sequence: CASSLIGDTYEQYF. The CDR3 nucleotides are TGTGCCAGCAGTTTAATTGGGGACACCTACGAGCAGTACTTC. V usage is TRBV28 and J usage is TRBJ2-7; D is possibly TRBD1 (6 bases). The ends were cut back, 2 bases at V and 2 bases at J, with 10 bases in the middle. Germline V gene data show CDR1 as MDHEN and CDR2 as SYDVKM. This CDR3 region has 14 residues.